This T cell receptor beta chain comes out of a study of T cells in Graves' hyperthyroidism and ophthalmopathy. General study results and limits: In validation, the model predicted ophthalmopathy. These predictions came a median 6.5 months before onset.

This CDR3 region has 16 residues. Per the germline V gene, CDR1 is SGHNT and CDR2 is YYREEE (reference sequence). V lost 0 bases and J 5 bases, leaving 18 bases between the germline ends. Amplification yielded TCR beta CDR3 regions, with RNA transcripts as the source. HTBI primers were used for first-round RT-PCR of the TCR CDR3. TCRdb used MiXCR to reprocess the multiplex PCR reads, holding one entry per CDR3 protein. The sample gives around 340,000 distinct CDR3 sequences, around 20% of which show up once; around 50% is in the top ten. In its sample, this clonotype was seen many times. The antigen is undetermined. Participants, patients aged 18 to 65, had newly diagnosed hyperthyroidism with a duration under 2 months. Orbital computed tomography and thyroid ultrasound, together with serum TRAb and thyroxine and clinical symptoms, were used for diagnoses. The PBMCs had their origin in roughly 9.4 ml of fresh peripheral blood.

V is TRBV5-4 and J is TRBJ2-7; D is possibly TRBD1 (5 bases). The sequenced material came from blood. The origin of this receptor is a woman aged 45-65 years with Graves' hyperthyroidism. For the CDR3, the DNA is TGTGCCAGCAGCTTGGCCTCCAGGGTAGGCTCGGACGAGCAGTACTTC. Its protein product is CASSLASRVGSDEQYF.